Included here is one T cell receptor beta chain sequence, with context. The data were taken from a study of blood T cell repertoires in COVID-19. Profiling relied on immunoSEQ multiplex PCR, and the TCRdb table lists in-frame clones only, not all of them. Counted here are fewer than 50,000 clones, roughly 90% occurring once; the ten biggest clones make up less than 30%. The TCR originated in a man aged 55 to 70 with active or convalescent COVID-19. The source material was peripheral blood.

The CDR3 DNA sequence: TGTGCCAGCAGTGAATTTGATCTAGTTTCTTTGGAGACCCAGTACTTC. It translates to CASSEFDLVSLETQYF. The chain links TRBV2 to TRBJ2-5; D not certain. Trimming shortened V by 2 bases and J by 5 bases, and 18 bases separated the two germline ends. CDR3 length: 16 residues. CDR1 is SNHLY and CDR2 is FYNNEI in the germline V gene.